This T cell receptor (beta chain) was identified during a study of blood T cell repertoires in COVID-19. Trimming cost V 2 bases and J 6 bases; bases outside gene matches: 5. The germline V gene encodes CDR1 MNHEY and CDR2 SVGAGI. This CDR3 comprises 15 residues. Assay: immunoSEQ multiplex PCR; the TCRdb copy retains only in-frame clones and omits some. The sample includes tens of thousands of clones, 86% of them seen just once. This receptor was taken from a man between 45 and 60 years old with active COVID-19. V and J are TRBV6-5 and TRBJ2-2; 8 bases map to TRBD2. Sequenced sample: peripheral blood. Here the CDR3 reads CASSYNGGAPGELFF. The CDR3 DNA follows: TGTGCCAGCAGTTACAACGGGGGGGCCCCCGGGGAGCTGTTTTTT.